These 9 T cell receptor beta chains originate from one sample sequenced in a study of OX40 agonist ivuxolimab in advanced cancers. The data were produced by immunoSEQ multiplex PCR, yet TCRdb's version contains in-frame clones alone and is incomplete. The sample includes 60,000 to 100,000 clones, about 93% seen only once; the top ten take around 20%. The sequences come from CD4+ or CD8+ T cells sorted from blood, collected in a trial of the OX40 agonist ivuxolimab. These receptor sequences come from an adult with an advanced solid tumor such as melanoma, head and neck, liver or kidney cancer.

V usage is TRBV27 and J usage is TRBJ2-7, with D possibly being TRBD2 (5 bases). Trimming took off 0 bases at V and 2 bases at J, with 17 bases between the two ends. The CDR3 spans 17 residues. Germline values: CDR1 MNHEY, CDR2 SMNVEV (reference sequence). The DNA for the CDR3 is TGTGCCAGCAGTTTATCCATCGCGGGTTTGGCAGCCTACGAGCAGTACTTC. As protein: CASSLSIAGLAAYEQYF.

The chain links TRBV4-1 to TRBJ2-2; D gene unclear. CDR1 and CDR2 from the germline V gene are MGHRA and YSYEKL. Trimming removed 10 bases from V and 3 bases from J, with 12 bases in between. This CDR3 comprises 13 residues. The CDR3 nucleotides are TGCGCCATCGGGTCTAGGTACACCGGGGAGCTGTTTTTT. It translates to CAIGSRYTGELFF.

This clone has only one observation. The V and J genes are TRBV19 and TRBJ2-7; D possibly matches TRBD1 or TRBD2 (6 bases each). The CDR3 length is 15 residues. CDR1 LNHDA and CDR2 SQIVND come from the germline V gene (reference sequence). V shed 7 bases and J shed 0 bases, with 16 bases lying between them. The CDR3 nucleotides read TGTGCCAGTAAATGGGAGGACAGCAGCTCCTACGAGCAGTACTTC. Translated: CASKWEDSSSYEQYF.

V gene TRBV1 combines with J gene TRBJ2-5; TRBD2 is the table's D call, not checked against the DNA. TRBV1 is a pseudogene segment. The length of the CDR3 is 21 residues. The CDR3 is CTSSQDSNWKGGGPYQETQYF. CDR3 bases: TGCACCAGCAGCCAAGATTCCAACTGGAAGGGCGGGGGGCCGTACCAAGAGACCCAGTACTTC.

The rearrangement links TRBV30 to TRBJ1-1; D remains unclear. Per the germline V gene, CDR1 is GTSNPN and CDR2 is SVGIG (reference sequence). The germline V and J ends were trimmed by 0 bases and 8 bases, with 10 bases remaining between them. The CDR3 has 12 residues. CDR3 residues: CAWSVLRPEAFF. Here the CDR3 DNA reads TGTGCCTGGAGTGTATTGCGTCCGGAAGCTTTCTTT.

The chain carries TRBV5-1 and TRBJ1-1; TRBD1 matches at 8 bases. Germline CDR1 SGHRS, CDR2 YFSETQ. The V segment lost 4 bases and the J segment 8 bases; nucleotides outside the gene matches: 4. The CDR3 has 12 residues. CDR3 bases: TGCGCCAGCAGCCCGACAGGGGCCGAAGCTTTCTTT. Encoded protein: CASSPTGAEAFF. Full variable domain (missing parts from reference TRBV5-1 and TRBJ1-1): KAGVTQTPRYLIKTRGQQVTLSCSPISGHRSVSWYQQTPGQGLQFLFEYFSETQRNKGNFPGRFSGRQFSNSRSEMNVSTLELGDSALYLCASSPTGAEAFFGQGTRLTVV.

This sequence joins TRBV18 and TRBJ2-4; D call uncertain. V dropped 2 bases and J dropped 1 base, with 12 bases sitting between them. The germline V gene encodes CDR1 KGHSH and CDR2 LQKENI. The CDR3 has 16 residues. The CDR3 spells CASSPASGFAKNIQYF. CDR3 bases: TGTGCCAGCTCACCAGCGTCAGGATTCGCCAAAAACATTCAGTACTTC.

This clone was detected only once. The rearrangement uses TRBV30 and TRBJ2-1; D uncertain. This CDR3 contains 12 residues. Trimming shortened V by 5 bases and J by 7 bases, and 12 bases separated the two germline ends. Germline-derived CDR1 and CDR2 are GTSNPN and SVGIG (reference sequence). The CDR3 coding sequence is TGTGCCTGGCTTCTAGGTCGGAATGAGCAGTTCTTC. Its translation is CAWLLGRNEQFF.

The chain couples TRBV4-3 to TRBJ1-1, with D possibly TRBD1 on 6 matching bases. CDR1 and CDR2 (germline): LGHNA, YSLEER. This CDR3 contains 14 residues. The V end lost 0 bases, the J end lost 7 bases, and 12 bases lay between the germline ends. This chain's CDR3 is CASSQDRTEIEAFF. CDR3 in DNA: TGCGCCAGCAGCCAAGATCGGACAGAGATTGAAGCTTTCTTT.